This paragraph covers one T cell receptor beta chain sequence. Its specific antigen is unknown. No much larger clone is present one base from it, and per-base qualities are unavailable. Libraries were prepared through the immunoSEQ multiplex PCR assay. For the multiplex PCR, a mixture combining 60 forward primers for TCR Vbeta segments and 13 reverse primers for TCR Jbeta segments was used. A multiplex PCR assay on genomic DNA amplified the CDR3 region of rearranged TCR beta genes. Amplified TCR beta libraries were sequenced as 87-base-pair reads on the Illumina HiSeq System. In the original analysis: A later analysis tallied around 80 million unique TCR beta chains across the 600 to 700 repertoires, and around 12 million of those chains were shared by two or more donors. To remove PCR and sequencing errors, raw reads were error-corrected and collapsed into unique sequences using a nearest-neighbor algorithm that merged closely related sequences. To assign V, D and J gene segments, CDR3 sequences were aligned to IMGT reference sequences. Each retained sequence needed at least a six-nucleotide match to both a V gene segment and a J gene segment. A rearrangement counted as productive if the CDR3 had no stop codons and remained in frame with V and J, and every other rearrangement counted as non-productive. CDR3 was defined according to IMGT convention as the region running from the second conserved V-encoded cysteine to the conserved J-encoded phenylalanine. Sequences without an unambiguous match to a single V gene segment were excluded from the earlier analysis of about 640 of the donors. An earlier analysis of fewer than 750 of the donors classified V segments as functional when productive rearrangements were above 56.7% and as segregating when the standard deviation between donors was above 5%. To diagnose cytomegalovirus status from the catalog of TCR beta chain sequences, a statistical classification framework was built. A later analysis assigned V and J genes by comparing TCR nucleotide sequences with IMGT/GENE-DB human TR gene sequences. Using the TCRdist pipeline, a later analysis assigned CDR3 sequences along with most-parsimonious VDJ recombination scenarios. A later analysis defined each TCR beta chain by its CDR3 amino acid sequence plus V-gene family, and excluded reads lacking a unique V-gene family. As a way to deal with suspected cross-contamination and a sequencing artifact, a later analysis dropped hundreds of nucleotide sequences that were highly shared and had low generation probability. A later analysis calculated a clonal expansion index for each public chain from normalized within-repertoire ranks of inferred template counts. In a later analysis, generation probabilities were computed using a VDJ recombination model fitted to out-of-frame rearrangements, and the results were checked against IGoR. In a later analysis, hypergeometric tests were used to score TCR-TCR, TCR-HLA and TCR-CMV co-occurrence, with a repertoire-size bias correction applied to TCR pairs. To estimate false discovery rates, a later analysis permuted the HLA or CMV assignments 20 times. In a later analysis, co-occurring TCRs were grouped using DBSCAN, and TCRdist sequence similarity was added for clustering within HLA-allele-positive subsets. For co-occurrence clustering, repertoires with fewer than 30,000 or more than 120,000 public chains were excluded, along with a handful of repertoires with anomalous nucleotide sharing. TCRdb holds this immuneACCESS table with in-frame rearrangements only. Some clones are missing; in checked studies, unresolved V genes explain under half, and the rest has no known cause. That table is the source of V, J and clone size, and D and trimming were worked out from the DNA. This sample gives roughly 220,000 clones in total; about 74% of them show up just once. The top ten hold 1.5% to 2% of the sample.

The cohort consisted of 670 or so healthy bone marrow donors. At the time of sampling, all cohort members were nominally healthy, though unrecorded immune exposures were likely present. The donor was CMV seronegative and was included in the group of about 400 seronegative cohort members. Each donor provided a peripheral blood sample, and peripheral blood mononuclear cells were used for TCR beta sequencing. Genomic DNA extraction from the blood cell samples was performed with the Qiagen DNeasy Blood Extraction Kit. The data derive from a study of cytomegalovirus exposure and HLA in healthy donors (dated by TCRdb to 2015 to 2018). A note on the overall study: In an earlier analysis of about 560 of the donors, around 300 Gb of sequence data and 100 million or so unique TCR beta sequences from 150 million to 200 million T cells were reported. About 280 gigabases of sequencing data and roughly 80 million unique TCR sequences made up an early release that covered 500 to 650 HLA-typed donors. The genetic ancestry cluster associated with self-reported Caucasian donors included 65% to 90% of the roughly 390 genotyped donors. The aim of the study was to test whether cataloging public T cell receptors could identify signatures of past pathogen exposure. The T cell repertoires of 666 subjects were profiled by immunosequencing and related to cytomegalovirus serostatus. Besides the first cohort of 500 to 700 subjects, a separate validation cohort made up of about 120 different subjects was used. To predict cytomegalovirus infection status, the study combined high-throughput TCR immunosequencing, statistical association of individual TCRs with disease status, and machine learning. A later analysis re-analyzed previously published TCR beta repertoires from 500 to 700 donors and added high-resolution HLA genotyping to study TCR occurrence patterns. In the later analysis, no new phenotypic data were used to find candidate immune exposures; instead, reliance was placed on TCR beta sequences and their occurrence across donors. In an earlier analysis of roughly 540 of the donors, high-throughput TCR beta sequencing was used to judge whether each TCR beta V gene segment behaved as functional or pseudogenic. Donor age, sex, ethnicity and CMV serostatus were compiled alongside the repertoire data. Genome-wide SNP genotypes for about three fifths of the 666 donors were used in a later genetic analysis, which treated that subset as a discovery cohort. All discovery cohort repertoires had been generated on a single sequencing platform. Class I and class II HLA loci were covered by the typing at four-digit resolution. Typing coverage differed by locus: A, B, C, DRB1 and DQB1 were typed in about 629-630 donors, DQA1 in about 500, DPA1 in around 610, and DPB1 in roughly 470. A few DR-DQ haplotypes were handled as single units for association and clustering because linkage in the cohort was strong. Among a few hundred genotyped donors of the cohort, an average of about 240,000 unique TCR beta nucleotide sequences were sequenced per donor, approximately 20% of them non-productive.

The CDR3 spans 12 residues, from the cysteine through the phenylalanine. Only CDR3 DNA is held: 36 bases, read in frame from base 1. The germline ends are 5 bases apart after V is trimmed by 1 base and J by 2 bases. The germline V gene (reference sequence) gives CDR1 as GTSNPN and CDR2 as SVGIG. General conclusions and limits of the study: In a later analysis, several top co-occurrence clusters were reported to appear linked to parvovirus B19, influenza, CMV and Epstein-Barr virus. The 87-base-pair reads could not distinguish some IMGT-functional V segments, including TRBV6-2 and TRBV6-3, so those segments were excluded. In an earlier analysis of around 500 of the donors, most TCR beta V segments appeared in productive rearrangements about 87% or about 30% of the time, broadly matching IMGT annotations. This cohort had only TCR beta chains sequenced, and the lack of alpha or paired-chain data limited which features could be detected. In both the original and validation cohorts, the classifier was reported to diagnose cytomegalovirus status with high specificity and sensitivity. A further reported finding was that TCR beta sequences accurately predicted the HLA-A and HLA-B alleles for most subjects in the first cohort. At a false discovery rate of 0.05, a later analysis linked around 17,000 TCR beta sequences to specific HLA alleles. In a later analysis, HLA-associated TCR beta chains were found to be more clonally expanded and to have lower generation probabilities than equally common non-associated chains. According to a later analysis, TCR association rates differed among HLA loci, with DRB1 alleles showing the most associated TCRs and HLA-C alleles showing the fewest. Correlated functional status among segregating V segments might be attributable to linkage disequilibrium, but an unknown experimental factor could not be ruled out. The authors suggested that the approach could potentially be extended to other disease states and immunological phenotypes. The study gave a list of 150 to 200 TCR beta chains associated with cytomegalovirus. In vitro tests confirmed that a few of the cytomegalovirus-associated TCR beta chains recognize cytomegalovirus antigens. CMV serostatus was the only immune exposure information available for the cohort. A later genetic analysis associated a missense DCLRE1C variant with V-gene and J-gene trimming of TCR beta chains, and an independent cohort replicated the association. The earlier analysis of about 600 of the donors excluded 15 to 20 rarely observed V segments, including chromosome 9 orphons, because counts were too low. Assigning TCR associations to individual alleles was difficult when HLA alleles, especially DR and DQ, strongly co-occurred. Because some donors lacked HLA typing at each locus, the association tests relied only on the typed subset. A cluster of highly shared sequence variants was judged likely to be a technical artifact of the sequencing pipeline. Across donors, most TCR sequences were observed very rarely, whereas some public TCRs were present in many individuals. A later genetic analysis reported fewer N-insertions in productive TCRs among donors in an Asian-associated ancestry cluster than the roughly 650-donor mean. The presence/absence analyses assumed that sequencing depth was roughly uniform across donors, and that assumption may not be true. A later analysis found that most CMV-associated TCR beta chains appeared HLA-restricted, with HLA associations seemingly driven largely by CMV exposure.

Sequenced: PBMCs. This TCR came from a woman younger than 45 in good health and CMV-seronegative. The rearranged chain carries TRBV30 and TRBJ1-1, with the D gene too uncertain to name. The sequenced DNA: TGTGCCTGGAGTGGCGGTAACACTGAAGCTTTCTTT. This gives the protein CAWSGGNTEAFF.